This is a list of T cell receptor beta chains from one sample in a study of control samples from healthy donors and cancer patients. Measured with immunoSEQ multiplex PCR; TCRdb has only the in-frame clones, and not every one. Here the sample spans about 120,000 clones, around 89% being singletons. The sample was blood. These receptors all come from a man between 50 and 59 years old in good health. The conserved cysteine and the conserved F or W are not part of the CDR3 here.

ASTPGSGGAADTQY | TRBV5-4
ASRAGSNYGYT | TRBV12-3/TRBV12-4
ASDRLAGNTIY | TRBV12-3/TRBV12-4
ASSTLWDRPGELF | TRBV19
ASSTSPPSDRGRNTGELF | TRBV7-9
ASSLVVGPIYNEQF | TRBV7-2
ASSLRTGTTNSPLH | TRBV4-1
ASSGTGGPPEAF | TRBV25-1
ASSLGGGSGNTIY | TRBV11-2
ASSHGRMDEQY | TRBV4-1
ASSLPDSTWEAF | TRBV7-9
ASVEKDRNYGYT | TRBV10-1
ASSPSTGQADQPQH | TRBV18
ASSEGRGGSPLH | TRBV2
ASSLRGADTEAF | TRBV11-3
ASSFAAGQVGTEAF | TRBV5-1
AIRGAGSSYNEQF | TRBV10-3
ASSLAVPGNTIY | TRBV5-1
ASSQAGGPYEQY | TRBV3-1/TRBV3-2
ASSQERGVTGELF | TRBV3-1/TRBV3-2
ASSDPQRETQY | TRBV2
ASSLSTGSDTQY | TRBV2
ASSQDTGAGEKLF | TRBV4-1
ASSSGYYGYT | TRBV11-2
ASSVGASGGADTQY | TRBV9
ASSLARGSGTGELF | TRBV5-4
ASSLWGTGVMNTEAF | TRBV5-6
ASSPTRGAQPQH | TRBV11-2
ASSQTGDGYT | TRBV3-1/TRBV3-2
GASSSYEQY | TRBV20-1
ATSREGFSNQPQH | TRBV15
ASSLALQGPRTDTQY | TRBV5-6
ASSWKQPTEAF | TRBV27
ASPQGISNQPQH | TRBV7-8
ASSVSAHGTDTQY | TRBV9
ASSQGDRGWYGYT | TRBV3-1/TRBV3-2
ASSRRGQGEAF | TRBV3-1/TRBV3-2
ASSQDLFSNSPLH | TRBV4-1
ASSQVGTMNTGELF | TRBV4-2
AWSVGGLNTEAF | TRBV30
ASSGTLGGNTIY | TRBV2
ASSVDGAVYNEQF | TRBV9
ASSEEWGITEAF | TRBV6-6
AWSEGTLANTGELF | TRBV30
ATSFSGTGGVYSEAF | TRBV10-3
ASSQGRSSGNTIY | TRBV18
SARDAPEAF | TRBV20-1
ASSRRRTYEQY | TRBV6-5
ASSSGAGPPDTQY | TRBV19
ASSVCGTGLREQY | TRBV5-1
ASSVEGGLDYGYT | TRBV9
ASSATGTGETQY | TRBV6-4
ASKKQQGLQPQH | TRBV6-5
ASSVGQNYGYT | TRBV9
ASSPRDTYGYT | TRBV3-1/TRBV3-2